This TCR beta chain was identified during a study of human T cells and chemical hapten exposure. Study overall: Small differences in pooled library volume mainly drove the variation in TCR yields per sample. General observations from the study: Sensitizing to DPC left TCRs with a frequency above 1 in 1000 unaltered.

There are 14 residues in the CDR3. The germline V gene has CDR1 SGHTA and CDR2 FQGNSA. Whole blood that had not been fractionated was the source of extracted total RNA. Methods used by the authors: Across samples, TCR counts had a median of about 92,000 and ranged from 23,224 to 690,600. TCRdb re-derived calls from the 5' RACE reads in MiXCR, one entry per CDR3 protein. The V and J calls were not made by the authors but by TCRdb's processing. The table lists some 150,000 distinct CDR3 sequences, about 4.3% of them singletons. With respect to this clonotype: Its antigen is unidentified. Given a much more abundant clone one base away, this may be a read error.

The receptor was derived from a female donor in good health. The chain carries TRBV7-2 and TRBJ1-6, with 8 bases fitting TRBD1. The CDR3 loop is CASSLDRVDSPLNF. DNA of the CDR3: TGTGCCAGCAGCTTGGACAGGGTGGATTCACCCCTCAACTTT.